Presented here are 19 T cell receptor beta chains from one specimen sequenced in a study of shared clonotypes between healthy human individuals. TCRdb keeps only in-frame clones here, not all; method: immunoSEQ multiplex PCR. The sample yields some 2,000,000 clones, approximately 95% seen once. Specimen: naive CD4+ T cells sorted from blood. Described subset: CD45RA+ positively selected. The receptors shown here come from a man between 18 and 35 years old in good health.

This rearrangement joins TRBV29-1 to TRBJ2-5, with D perhaps assigned TRBD1 or TRBD2 (5 bases each). Germline V gives CDR1 SQVTM, CDR2 ANQGSEA. The V gene lost 4 bases and the J gene lost 1 base, with 10 bases spanning the gap. The CDR3 totals 13 residues. The CDR3 here is CSVVGDGQETQYF. The DNA of the CDR3 is TGCAGCGTTGTGGGGGACGGCCAAGAGACCCAGTACTTC.

The chain carries TRBV30 and TRBJ2-5, with D unclear. V shed 0 bases and J shed 4 bases, with 9 bases lying between them. Germline CDR1 is GTSNPN and CDR2 is SVGIG (reference sequence). The CDR3 consists of 13 residues. The CDR3 DNA is TGTGCCTGGAGTGTACGACAACCAGAGACCCAGTACTTC. Protein product: CAWSVRQPETQYF.

For the CDR3, the DNA is TGTGCCAGCAGCTTGGCGTTTGGGGACAGCTCCTACAATGAGCAGTTCTTC. Protein product: CASSLAFGDSSYNEQFF. This chain joins TRBV5-6 and TRBJ2-1, with TRBD1 identical over 7 bases. Germline values: CDR1 SGHDT, CDR2 YYEEEE. Germline trimming cut 0 bases from V and 0 bases from J; bases unmatched to any gene: 6. The CDR3 runs to 17 residues.

The V gene is TRBV5-1, the J gene TRBJ2-5; no reliable D call. The CDR3 contains 14 residues. Germline loops: CDR1 SGHRS, CDR2 YFSETQ. The V end lost 4 bases, the J end lost 5 bases, and 15 bases lay between the germline ends. In nucleotides, the CDR3 is TGCGCCAGCAGCGTGTCCCCCCCGGCGGAGACCCAGTACTTC. Its translation is CASSVSPPAETQYF.

The chain carries TRBV10-3 and TRBJ2-1; maybe TRBD1 (6 bases). This CDR3 comprises 14 residues. Germline CDR1 is ENHRY and CDR2 is SYGVKD. V shed 7 bases and J shed 0 bases, with 10 bases lying between them. As DNA, the CDR3 is TGTGCCATCACCAAGACAGGCTCCTACAATGAGCAGTTCTTC. Amino acid sequence: CAITKTGSYNEQFF.

The chain is built from TRBV28 and TRBJ2-3; 7 bases align to TRBD2. This CDR3 region has 17 residues. V lost 4 bases and J lost 1; bases outside the gene matches: 11. Germline CDR1 and CDR2: MDHEN and SYDVKM. The CDR3 loop is CASSSPLGLSRTDTQYF. Here the CDR3 DNA reads TGTGCCAGCAGTTCCCCTTTGGGACTAAGCCGCACAGATACGCAGTATTTT. Using reference TRBV28 and TRBJ2-3 for the parts outside the CDR3, the full variable domain is DVKVTQSSRYLVKRTGEKVFLECVQDMDHENMFWYRQDPGLGLRLIYFSYDVKMKEKGDIPEGYSVSREKKERFSLILESASTNQTSMYLCASSSPLGLSRTDTQYFGPGTRLTVL.

In DNA form, the CDR3 reads TGTGCCAGCAGCCGGGGGGCTCCAACTAATGAAAAACTGTTTTTT. Amino acids: CASSRGAPTNEKLFF. This chain joins TRBV7-9 and TRBJ1-4, with D maybe TRBD1 (6 bases). The CDR3 sequence is 15 residues long. Trimming shortened V by 5 bases and J by 0 bases, and 10 bases separated the two germline ends. Germline loops: CDR1 SEHNR, CDR2 FQNEAQ (reference sequence).

This chain uses TRBV9 with TRBJ2-3; D unclear. Germline CDR1 reads SGDLS; CDR2 reads YYNGEE. Deletions cut 3 bases from V and 8 bases from J, with 16 bases between. The CDR3 runs 14 residues. CDR3 region: CASSAQTDIGTQYF. In DNA, the CDR3 is TGTGCCAGCAGCGCCCAGACGGATATAGGTACGCAGTATTTT.

The chain links TRBV5-1 to TRBJ1-2; 9 nucleotides align to TRBD1. Looked up from germline, CDR1 is SGHRS and CDR2 is YFSETQ. The J segment lost 4 bases and the V segment lost 4 bases, leaving 8 bases of the junction unmatched. This CDR3 spans 15 amino acids. DNA for the CDR3: TGCGCCAGCAGCGCCGGGACAGGGCCATTCTATGGCTACACCTTC. Encoded protein: CASSAGTGPFYGYTF.

A remark on this clone: Other DNA sequences in the same sample also yield this CDR3. The rearrangement joins TRBV18 to TRBJ2-7; no firm D call. The CDR3 extends over 13 amino acids. Germline CDR1 and CDR2: KGHSH and LQKENI. The germline V and J ends were trimmed by 0 bases and 0 bases, with 3 bases remaining between them. In nucleotides, the CDR3 is TGTGCCAGCTCACCACCAAGCTCCTACGAGCAGTACTTC. Its protein is CASSPPSSYEQYF. Full variable domain (remainder filled in from reference TRBV18 and TRBJ2-7): NAGVMQNPRHLVRRRGQEARLRCSPMKGHSHVYWYRQLPEEGLKFMVYLQKENIIDESGMPKERFSAEFPKEGPSILRIQQVVRGDSAAYFCASSPPSSYEQYFGPGTRLTVT.

The count of this clone is one. The chain employs TRBV6-6 and TRBJ2-7; 8 bases map to TRBD1. V lost 5 bases, J lost 6 bases, and 6 bases stayed unmatched. The V gene's germline CDR1 is MNHNY and CDR2 SVGAGI (reference sequence). The CDR3 covers 13 residues. The CDR3 loop is CASSPTGVGEQYF. In nucleotides, the CDR3 is TGTGCCAGCAGTCCGACAGGGGTGGGCGAGCAGTACTTC.

This rearrangement joins TRBV11-2 to TRBJ2-5, with 8 bases that match TRBD1. V was pared by 5 bases and J by 5 bases, with 7 bases of the junction left unmatched. CDR3 length: 14 amino acids. Germline CDR1 is SGHAT and CDR2 is FQNNGV. The CDR3 sequence is CASSTGQGVETQYF. The CDR3 region has the DNA TGTGCCAGCAGCACCGGACAGGGCGTCGAGACCCAGTACTTC.

A note on this clone: The same CDR3 also results from other DNA sequences found in this sample. CDR3 sequence (DNA): TGTGCCAGCAGTGAACGCAATGAGCAGTTCTTC. This translates into CASSERNEQFF. The J gene is TRBJ2-1, the V gene TRBV2; D is unresolved. CDR1 is SNHLY, CDR2 FYNNEI, per germline. The CDR3 runs to 11 residues. Trimming pared 2 bases from V and 6 bases from J, leaving 2 bases between.

The chain uses TRBV4-3 and TRBJ2-1, with 8 positions matching TRBD2. Trimming removed 2 bases from V and 7 bases from J; junction bases left unmatched: 4. The CDR3 length is 14 residues. Germline lookup yields CDR1 LGHNA and CDR2 YSLEER. CDR3 region: CASSQLTSGNEQFF. CDR3 sequence (DNA): TGCGCCAGCAGCCAACTCACTAGCGGAAATGAGCAGTTCTTC.

A note on this clone: Other DNA variants within this sample encode the same CDR3. V and J are TRBV10-3 and TRBJ2-3; 12 nucleotides agree with TRBD2. This CDR3 region has 14 residues. The germline V gene encodes CDR1 ENHRY and CDR2 SYGVKD. Trimming cost V 6 bases and J 4 bases; bases outside gene matches: 2. CDR3 sequence reads: CAISWTSGADTQYF. DNA of the CDR3: TGTGCCATCAGCTGGACTAGCGGGGCAGATACGCAGTATTTT.

With regard to this clone: A read error is the likely source, as a far larger clone sits one nucleotide away. Other DNA sequences in this sample translate to the same CDR3. V is TRBV30 and J is TRBJ2-7; no firm D call. V shed 0 bases and J shed 2 bases, with 5 bases lying between them. The CDR3 sequence is 12 residues long. CDR1 is GTSNPN and CDR2 is SVGIG in the germline V gene (reference sequence). The CDR3 protein is CAWSVQPYEQYF. The CDR3 DNA is TGTGCCTGGAGTGTACAACCCTACGAGCAGTACTTC.

This sequence joins TRBV10-1 and TRBJ2-3; perhaps TRBD1 as D (6 bases). Germline V lookup: CDR1 WNHNN, CDR2 SYGVQD (reference sequence). The CDR3 runs 16 residues. The germline V and J ends were trimmed by 6 bases and 1 base, with 17 bases remaining between them. This CDR3 reads CASSTTTGIGTDTQYF. The CDR3 DNA reads TGCGCCAGCAGCACGACAACAGGGATTGGCACAGATACGCAGTATTTT.

The chain joins TRBV5-1 to TRBJ2-7; D tentatively reads TRBD1 or TRBD2 (5 bases each). The V gene's germline CDR1 is SGHRS and CDR2 YFSETQ. The CDR3 runs 14 residues. The V and J ends lost 6 bases and 0 bases respectively, with 13 bases between them. This CDR3 reads CASTREPSSYEQYF. CDR3 DNA sequence: TGCGCCAGCACCAGGGAGCCTAGCTCCTACGAGCAGTACTTC. Together with reference TRBV5-1 and TRBJ2-7, the CDR3 gives the full variable domain: KAGVTQTPRYLIKTRGQQVTLSCSPISGHRSVSWYQQTPGQGLQFLFEYFSETQRNKGNFPGRFSGRQFSNSRSEMNVSTLELGDSALYLCASTREPSSYEQYFGPGTRLTVT.

The genes are TRBV11-2 and TRBJ2-5, with 9 bases that match TRBD2. Germline CDR1 reads SGHAT; CDR2 reads FQNNGV. The CDR3 has 19 amino acids. Trimming removed 3 bases from V and 0 bases from J; junction bases left unmatched: 14. CDR3 coding DNA: TGTGCCAGCAGCTTTTCCCGGTGGGGTAGCGGGAGAAACCAAGAGACCCAGTACTTC. Protein: CASSFSRWGSGRNQETQYF.